This T cell receptor (beta chain) was sequenced in a study of T-cell reconstitution after alpha-beta-depleted transplantation in children. Study-level findings and limits: From newly produced T cells came most of the T-cell counts and diversity one year after transplant. Alpha-beta T cells about two months after transplant reportedly derived from several hundred expanded graft clones. Some patients showed high day-60 TCRbeta diversity, which derived from surviving recipient T cells and thymic progenitors.

This clonotype came up once. As yet, its antigen is unknown. This CDR3 has 16 amino acids. Trimming stripped 1 base from V and 2 bases from J, with 13 bases between. The germline CDR1 and CDR2 sequences are KGHSH and LQKENI. Unique molecular identifiers tagged the TCRbeta library. Each CDR3 protein gets one entry after TCRdb re-called the PCR reads with MiXCR. The data contain 250,000 to 300,000 distinct CDR3 sequences, 10% of them singletons. Sample: PBMCs, taken before TCRalphabeta/CD19-depleted stem cell transplant. V is TRBV18 and J is TRBJ2-3; D is ambiguous. The TCR comes from a boy in the first two years of life with acute myeloid leukemia, due to receive a stem cell transplant. CDR3 sequence reads: CASSPLKSSLTDTQYF. CDR3 nucleotides: TGTGCCAGCTCACCACTTAAGTCCTCTCTCACAGATACGCAGTATTTT.